Shown below are 5 T cell receptor beta chains from a single sample sequenced in a study of blood T cell repertoires in COVID-19. TCRdb's table, derived via immunoSEQ multiplex PCR, lists solely in-frame clones and lacks some. The table has approximately 240,000 clones, roughly 87% seen once. The sample taken for sequencing was peripheral blood. These TCRs come from a woman under 30 who had recovered from COVID-19.

The rearrangement uses TRBV6-2 or TRBV6-3 and TRBJ2-7; D unclear. The V gene lost 7 bases and the J gene lost 3 bases, with 10 bases spanning the gap. The germline gives CDR1 MNHEY, CDR2 SVGEGT. The CDR3 totals 12 residues. The CDR3 DNA sequence: TGTGCCAGCACCCCCGGAGACTACGAGCAGTACTTC. It yields the protein CASTPGDYEQYF.

The chain is built from TRBV7-2 and TRBJ1-2, with 8 bases fitting TRBD1. V shed 4 bases and J 8 bases; nucleotides not matched to a gene: 6. The CDR3 sequence is 13 residues long. The germline gives CDR1 SGHTA, CDR2 FQGNSA. The CDR3 region is CASSSDREGGYTF. The CDR3 nucleotides read TGTGCCAGCAGCTCGGACAGGGAGGGAGGCTACACCTTC.

The chain employs TRBV27 and TRBJ1-1; D is unclear. Per the germline V gene, CDR1 is MNHEY and CDR2 is SMNVEV (reference sequence). The CDR3 loop spans 13 amino acids. The V end lost 4 bases, the J end lost 6 bases, and 12 bases lay between the germline ends. The CDR3 coding sequence is TGTGCCAGCAGTTCTCTTTCAGTACCTGAAGCTTTCTTT. It specifies CASSSLSVPEAFF.

The J gene is TRBJ2-1, the V gene TRBV7-3, with D hard to call. The germline V gene encodes CDR1 SGHTA and CDR2 FQGTGA. This CDR3 is 12 amino acids long. Between the trimmed V and J ends, which lost 2 bases and 10 bases, there was a span of 9 bases. This chain's CDR3 is CASSLPGREQFF. DNA for the CDR3: TGTGCCAGCAGCTTACCCGGCAGGGAGCAGTTCTTC.

This chain connects TRBV21-1 to TRBJ1-4; the table's D call TRBD1 went unverified against the DNA. TRBV21-1 is a pseudogene locus. The CDR3 is made up of 19 amino acids. CDR3 nucleotide sequence: TGTGCCAGCAGCTCCGGGACAGGGGACGTCGGGGCAACTAATGAAAAACTGTTTTTT. This gives the protein CASSSGTGDVGATNEKLFF.